This note documents a single T cell receptor (beta chain) sequence. In the original processing: Estimation of nucleated cell counts was performed using reference gene primer amplification. Method: immunoSEQ multiplex PCR; TCRdb's copy keeps in-frame clones and lacks some. V, J and clone size were drawn from that table, and D and trimming were deduced from the DNA. Found here are around 70,000 clones, 70% to 85% of them singletons; the top ten hold 1.8%. The data stem from a study of blood T cell repertoires in COVID-19. Study context: The United States, Italy and Spain supplied acute and convalescent COVID-19 samples. The cDNA or gDNA used as material had been derived from T cells, B-cell-depleted T cells, or PBMCs.

The CDR3 sequence is 15 residues long. Germline CDR1 reads MNHEY; CDR2 reads SMNVEV (reference sequence). Trimming left V 1 base short and J 5 bases short, with 11 bases between. Sequencing input: peripheral blood. V is TRBV27 and J is TRBJ1-4; TRBD1 might be the D (5 bases). This receptor was identified in a woman aged 60-70 years with acute or convalescent COVID-19. CDR3 protein: CASSLWAGLNEKLFF. The CDR3 region has the DNA TGTGCCAGCAGTTTATGGGCAGGGTTAAATGAAAAACTGTTTTTT. The full variable domain, in which reference TRBV27 and TRBJ1-4 provide the parts outside the CDR3, is EAQVTQNPRYLITVTGKKLTVTCSQNMNHEYMSWYRQDPGLGLRQIYYSMNVEVTDKGDVPEGYKVSRKEKRNFPLILESPSPNQTSLYFCASSLWAGLNEKLFFGSGTQLSVL.